This T cell receptor beta chain derives from a study of CD8 T cells in ankylosing spondylitis. Study-wide results and limits: Ankylosing spondylitis blood appeared to be characterized by a TCR beta motif of under 10 highly homologous variants. Clones linked to disease were reported to show significant enrichment in matched ankylosing spondylitis synovial fluid. The disease-linked clones had a CD8+ phenotype and low blood frequencies.

This clonotype was observed many times. Antigen: not known. By quantitative 5'-RACE with molecular barcodes, the TCR beta libraries were made. TCRdb fed the 5' RACE reads into MiXCR, producing one record per CDR3 protein. The sample consists of about 240,000 distinct CDR3 sequences, roughly a tenth of them appearing once. CDR3 size: 13 residues. V lost 4 bases, J lost 5 bases, and 13 bases lay in between. The germline V gene encodes CDR1 SGHRS and CDR2 YFSETQ. The gene calls are TRBV5-1 and TRBJ2-7; a possible D gene is TRBD2 (6 bases). This TCR was recovered from a male donor with ankylosing spondylitis or in good health (not recorded which). The sample consisted of blood, either unsorted or a sorted T cell fraction (not recorded which). CDR3 nucleotide sequence: TGCGCCAGCAGCCCCGGGGGAGATAACGAGCAGTACTTC. Translating gives CASSPGGDNEQYF.